The sequence of this T cell receptor (beta chain) was determined in a study of T cells in Graves' hyperthyroidism and ophthalmopathy. In germline, CDR1 is MNHNS, CDR2 SASEGT. The CDR3 is 14 residues long. V was clipped by 3 bases and J by 16 bases, with 22 bases between them. The source material, RNA transcripts, was used to amplify TCR beta CDR3 regions. When the TCR CDR3 underwent first-round RT-PCR, the HTBI primer set was used. TCRdb re-called the multiplex PCR reads through MiXCR, storing one row per CDR3 protein. The sample records a few hundred thousand distinct CDR3 sequences, about 45% being singletons.

This receptor was identified in an adult woman with Graves' disease, either hyperthyroidism or ophthalmopathy (not recorded which). The gene calls are TRBV6-1 and TRBJ1-5; D remains ambiguous. The source material was peripheral blood or thyroid tissue (not recorded which). As DNA, the CDR3 is TGTGCCAGCAGTGACCTATGGAGCGGGAGGCGCCATCATTTT. Amino acids: CASSDLWSGRRHHF.